Sequencing of this TCR beta chain was carried out in a study of cytomegalovirus exposure and HLA in healthy donors. Study context: Early on, a data release was issued that held 80 million or so unique TCRs from HLA-typed donors. General observations from the study: Researchers catalogued 160 or so TCR beta chains as cytomegalovirus-associated. Within an earlier analysis, most TCR beta V segments proved productive either about 87% or about 30% of the time. A later analysis reportedly found that, within productive TCRs, an Asian-associated ancestry cluster had fewer N-insertions than the mean observed across the roughly 630 donors.

The PCR ran on 60 Vbeta and 13 Jbeta primers. This table comes from immunoSEQ multiplex PCR, and its TCRdb copy is limited to in-frame clones, with some not included. The sample has about 200,000 clones; more than 60% are singletons. The CDR3 contains 17 residues. V lost 2 bases and J 2 bases, leaving 16 bases between the germline ends. Germline lookup yields CDR1 SGHNT and CDR2 YYREEE (reference sequence). With respect to this clone: The antigen is not known.

This TCR came from a girl under 10 years old in good health and CMV-seronegative. The specimen was PBMCs. This rearrangement joins TRBV5-4 to TRBJ2-2; weak D call: TRBD1 (5 bases). This CDR3 reads CASSFPTDSPNTGELFF. In nucleotides, the CDR3 is TGTGCCAGCAGCTTCCCGACAGACTCTCCTAACACCGGGGAGCTGTTTTTT.